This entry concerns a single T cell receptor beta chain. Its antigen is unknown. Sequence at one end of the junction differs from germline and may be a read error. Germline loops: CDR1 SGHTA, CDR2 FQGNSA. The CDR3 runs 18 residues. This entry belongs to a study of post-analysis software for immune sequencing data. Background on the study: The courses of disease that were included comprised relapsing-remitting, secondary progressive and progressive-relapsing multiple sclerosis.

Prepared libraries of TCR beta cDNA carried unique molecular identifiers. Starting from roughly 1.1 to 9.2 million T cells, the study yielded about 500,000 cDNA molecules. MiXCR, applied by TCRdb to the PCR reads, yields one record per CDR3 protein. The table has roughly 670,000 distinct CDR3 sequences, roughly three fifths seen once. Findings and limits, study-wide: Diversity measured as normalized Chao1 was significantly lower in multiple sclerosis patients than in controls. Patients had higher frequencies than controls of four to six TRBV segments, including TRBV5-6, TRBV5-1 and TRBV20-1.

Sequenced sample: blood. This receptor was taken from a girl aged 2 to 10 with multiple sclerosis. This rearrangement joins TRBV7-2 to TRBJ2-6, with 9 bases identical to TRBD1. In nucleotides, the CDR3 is TGTGCCAGCACCTCTGTTACAGGGGGCGCAGCTGGGGCCAACGTCCGGACTTTC. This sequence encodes CASTSVTGGAAGANVRTF.